The subject of this entry is one T cell receptor beta chain. Its antigen is undetermined. The sample originates from a study of siplizumab effects on memory and regulatory T cells. Some clones are missing from TCRdb's copy, which holds only in-frame ones; the method was immunoSEQ multiplex PCR. The sample yields more than 70,000 clones, over 90% seen once. Study-wide results and limits: Tregs proliferating in siplizumab cultures lacked confirmation of their suppressive function. Sequences below about 10^-5 frequency were poorly captured, limiting mapping of alloreactive clones. The diversity of naive T cells seemed greater than that of memory cells, and their alloresponse contribution seemed major.

The CDR3 is 13 residues long. Germline values: CDR1 MNHNY, CDR2 SVGAGI (reference sequence). V was pared by 6 bases and J by 5 bases, with 14 bases between. The TCR comes from a human donor in good health. The chain couples TRBV6-6 to TRBJ2-7; tentative D call: TRBD1 (5 bases). Sequencing was performed on CD8+ T cells sorted from blood. This chain's CDR3 is CASSRETSHEQYF. DNA for the CDR3: TGTGCCAGCAGCAGGGAAACGTCGCACGAGCAGTACTTC.